A single sample is the source of the 29 T cell receptor beta chains below, sequenced in a study. TCRdb called the 5' RACE reads again in MiXCR, with one record for every CDR3 protein. The data contain approximately 6,000 distinct CDR3 sequences, around 60% of them singletons. Sequencing was carried out using naive CD4+ T cells sorted from blood. The subset here: naive CD4+ T cells, CD4+CD45RA+CD25-. These receptors originate from a female donor with breast cancer.

The DNA for the CDR3 is TGTGCCAGCAGTTTGGACAGGGGGAACACTGAAGCTTTCTTT. Translated, it gives CASSLDRGNTEAFF. V and J are TRBV11-1 and TRBJ1-1; 9 bases are shared with TRBD1. Germline trimming cut 6 bases from V and 1 base from J; bases unmatched to any gene: 3. Germline V gives CDR1 SGHAT, CDR2 FQDESV (reference sequence). The CDR3 spans 14 residues.

This clonotype has just a few counts. The rearrangement joins TRBV19 to TRBJ2-3; D remains unclear. Deletions cut 3 bases from V and 4 bases from J, with 5 bases between. This CDR3 has 12 residues. Germline-derived CDR1 and CDR2 are LNHDA and SQIVND (reference sequence). DNA of the CDR3: TGTGCCAGTAGTATTTGGGCAGATACGCAGTATTTT. It is translated as CASSIWADTQYF.

J is TRBJ1-2 and V is TRBV20-1, with D perhaps matching TRBD1 (5 bases). The CDR3 length is 14 residues. Deletions cut 6 bases from V and 5 bases from J, with 19 bases between. Germline V CDR1 and CDR2: DFQATT, SNEGSKA (reference sequence). The CDR3 protein is CSAWTDIVKYGYTF. The CDR3, as DNA: TGCAGTGCGTGGACGGACATTGTTAAGTATGGCTACACCTTC.

The V and J genes are TRBV10-3 and TRBJ1-1; no firm D call. The CDR3 covers 14 residues. CDR1 is ENHRY, CDR2 SYGVKD, per germline. V gave up 0 bases and J gave up 3 bases, with 8 bases separating them. CDR3 DNA sequence: TGTGCCATCAGTGAGTCGGCAGAGCACACTGAAGCTTTCTTT. This codes for CAISESAEHTEAFF.

This clonotype was seen a few times. A read error may produce the germline difference seen at one junction end. The chain recombines TRBV20-1 with TRBJ2-3, with D tentatively TRBD2 (5 bases). Germline CDR1 and CDR2: DFQATT and SNEGSKA (reference sequence). The CDR3 loop spans 14 amino acids. CDR3 amino acids: CSASSSGVTDAQYF. For the CDR3, the DNA is TGCAGTGCTAGTTCCAGCGGAGTCACAGATGCGCAGTATTTT.

The gene calls are TRBV7-2 and TRBJ2-2; 9 bases are a match to TRBD2. V lost 5 bases, J lost 6 bases, and 7 bases stayed unmatched. The germline V gene has CDR1 SGHTA and CDR2 FQGNSA. This CDR3 comprises 15 residues. In DNA form, the CDR3 reads TGTGCCAGCAGCGCGGGACTAGCTTTCGCCGGGGAGCTGTTTTTT. Amino acids: CASSAGLAFAGELFF.

There are a few counts of this clonotype. The V gene is TRBV5-4, the J gene TRBJ2-5; possible D gene TRBD1, 5 bases. The CDR3 is 17 amino acids. Deletions cut 1 base from V and 7 bases from J, with 23 bases between. CDR1 and CDR2 (germline): SGHNT, YYREEE (reference sequence). CDR3 sequence (DNA): TGTGCCAGCAGCTTGCCCACAGGCCCCGGCGATCGTGTGACCCAGTACTTC. Protein product: CASSLPTGPGDRVTQYF.

This clonotype has only one observation. The rearrangement links TRBV5-4 to TRBJ2-7; 7 positions match TRBD2. Germline V gives CDR1 SGHNT, CDR2 YYREEE (reference sequence). This CDR3 region has 15 residues. With V trimmed by 2 bases and J by 3 bases, 8 bases remained unmatched. CDR3 coding DNA: TGTGCCAGCAGCTTCGGGGCTAGCGGAAACTACGAGCAGTACGTC. It encodes CASSFGASGNYEQYV.

The chain joins TRBV28 to TRBJ1-1, with TRBD1 identical over 7 bases. Germline-derived CDR1 and CDR2 are MDHEN and SYDVKM. The CDR3 length is 15 residues. V lost 6 bases and J lost 0; bases outside the gene matches: 7. CDR3 region: CASSLGGGMNTEAFF. CDR3 DNA: TGTGCCAGCAGCTTGGGAGGGGGCATGAACACTGAAGCTTTCTTT.

The V call is TRBV10-3, the J call TRBJ1-1; 7 bases are shared with TRBD1. The CDR3 extends over 14 amino acids. V lost 5 bases, J lost 3 bases, and 6 bases stayed unmatched. From germline, CDR1 is ENHRY and CDR2 SYGVKD. Written as DNA, the CDR3 is TGTGCCATCAGTCAGACAGGGATGGACACTGAAGCTTTCTTT. It codes for CAISQTGMDTEAFF.

V gene TRBV7-2 combines with J gene TRBJ1-3; no definite D call. The germline V gene encodes CDR1 SGHTA and CDR2 FQGNSA. Deletions cut 2 bases from V and 3 bases from J, with 5 bases between. This CDR3 has 13 amino acids. The CDR3 sequence: CASSLHIGNTIYF. The CDR3 region has the DNA TGTGCCAGCAGCTTACACATTGGAAACACCATATATTTT.

As concerns this clonotype: A read error may explain this, as a much larger clone is one base away. The chain combines TRBV6-5 with TRBJ2-2, with D possibly being TRBD2 (5 bases). CDR3 size: 13 residues. Per germline, CDR1 MNHEY and CDR2 SVGAGI. The CDR3 DNA is TGTACCAGCAGCCACCCGGGGACCGGGGAGCTGTTTTTT. Its protein is CTSSHPGTGELFF.

Only one count was recorded for this clonotype. V and J are TRBV5-4 and TRBJ2-3, with D possibly being TRBD2 (6 bases). The V end lost 2 bases, the J end lost 2 bases, and 12 bases lay between the germline ends. Germline V gene data show CDR1 as SGHNT and CDR2 as YYREEE (reference sequence). CDR3 size: 15 residues. This chain's CDR3 is CASSFSAGLTDTQYF. In DNA, the CDR3 is TGTGCCAGCAGCTTTTCGGCGGGGCTCACAGATACGCAGTATTTT.

The V gene is TRBV10-3, the J gene TRBJ1-4; TRBD1 matches 10 bases. The V and J ends lost 6 bases and 4 bases, in that order; junction bases with no gene match: 5. CDR3 length: 15 amino acids. CDR1 ENHRY and CDR2 SYGVKD come from the germline V gene. CDR3 in DNA: TGTGCCATCAGCCCGGGGACAGGGGATAATGAAAAACTGTTTTTT. The encoded protein is CAISPGTGDNEKLFF.

A single count supports this clonotype. The chain recombines TRBV12-3 or TRBV12-4 with TRBJ1-6; unclear D gene. The CDR3 runs 14 residues. Between the trimmed V and J ends, which lost 1 base and 13 bases, there was a span of 14 bases. The CDR3 DNA sequence: TGTGCCAGCAGTTTAGGAGGGCCCAAAGCTCCCCTCCACTTT. It codes for CASSLGGPKAPLHF.

The gene calls are TRBV20-1 and TRBJ2-3; D remains unclear. Germline loops: CDR1 DFQATT, CDR2 SNEGSKA (reference sequence). The CDR3 extends over 16 amino acids. Trimming left V 1 base short and J 2 bases short, with 16 bases between. The CDR3 DNA sequence: TGCAGTGCTAGAGTGGTTGGCAGGTTATACACAGATACGCAGTATTTT. This codes for CSARVVGRLYTDTQYF.

Here the CDR3 DNA reads TGCGCCAGCAGCTTGGGAGGGAACTCCTACGAGCAGTACTTC. Residues: CASSLGGNSYEQYF. The genes are TRBV5-1 and TRBJ2-7, with D possibly matching TRBD2 (5 bases). The CDR3 has 14 amino acids. Germline loops: CDR1 SGHRS, CDR2 YFSETQ. Trimming shortened V by 0 bases and J by 0 bases, and 7 bases separated the two germline ends.

The rearrangement joins TRBV7-3 to TRBJ2-1, with D possibly being TRBD2 (6 bases). Trimming pared 2 bases from V and 7 bases from J, leaving 12 bases between. The germline V gene encodes CDR1 SGHTA and CDR2 FQGTGA. The CDR3 is 14 residues long. CDR3 coding DNA: TGTGCCAGCAGCTTATCTCCGGGGGTAAATGAGCAGTTCTTC. Amino acid sequence: CASSLSPGVNEQFF.

The V and J genes are TRBV20-1 and TRBJ1-1; D possibly corresponds to TRBD1 (6 bases). CDR1 is DFQATT and CDR2 is SNEGSKA in the germline V gene (reference sequence). V gave up 6 bases and J gave up 7 bases, with 24 bases separating them. The CDR3 has 15 residues. The CDR3 bases are TGCAGTGCCAAAGATCGACAGGCACTATACATTGAAGCTTTCTTT. Protein: CSAKDRQALYIEAFF.

V and J are TRBV20-1 and TRBJ2-5; no definite D call. Germline CDR1 and CDR2: DFQATT and SNEGSKA (reference sequence). Trimming stripped 4 bases from V and 5 bases from J, with 8 bases between. This CDR3 spans 11 amino acids. In nucleotides, the CDR3 is TGCAGTGCTACGTCATGGGAGACCCAGTACTTC. It yields the protein CSATSWETQYF.

The chain is built from TRBV7-6 and TRBJ1-3, with a possible D match to TRBD1 (5 bases). Trimming shortened V by 8 bases and J by 6 bases, and 11 bases separated the two germline ends. Germline CDR1 reads SGHVS; CDR2 reads FNYEAQ. This CDR3 is 12 amino acids long. The CDR3 spells CASGGVENTIYF. CDR3 nucleotide sequence: TGTGCCAGCGGGGGGGTGGAAAACACCATATATTTT.

V and J are TRBV4-1 and TRBJ1-6; 9 positions match TRBD1. Germline values: CDR1 MGHRA, CDR2 YSYEKL. The V and J ends lost 5 bases and 11 bases, in that order; junction bases with no gene match: 10. This CDR3 has 15 amino acids. The CDR3 DNA follows: TGCGCCAGCAGCTCAACCGGGACAGGGATAACACCCCTCCACTTT. This sequence encodes CASSSTGTGITPLHF.

The sample holds one count of this clonotype. This rearrangement joins TRBV7-9 to TRBJ2-1; TRBD1 matches at 8 bases. Per the germline V gene, CDR1 is SEHNR and CDR2 is FQNEAQ (reference sequence). The CDR3 extends over 13 amino acids. V lost 1 base, J lost 8 bases, and 1 base stayed unmatched. The CDR3 bases are TGTGCCAGCAGCTTAGACAGGGGGGATGAGCAGTTCTTC. It translates to CASSLDRGDEQFF.

This clonotype was recorded a few times. The chain has TRBV11-2 and TRBJ2-7; no definite D call. Per germline, CDR1 SGHAT and CDR2 FQNNGV. CDR3 length: 11 residues. Trimming left V 5 bases short and J 1 base short, with 3 bases between. The CDR3 region is CASSRSYEQYF. CDR3 bases: TGTGCCAGCAGCCGTTCCTACGAGCAGTACTTC.

The rearrangement links TRBV20-1 to TRBJ2-1; 9 nucleotides align to TRBD2. This CDR3 contains 16 residues. J lost 2 bases, V lost 1 base, and 6 bases had no gene match. Per germline, CDR1 DFQATT and CDR2 SNEGSKA (reference sequence). DNA for the CDR3: TGCAGTGCTAGAGTGGCTAGCGGGAATCCCTACAATGAGCAGTTCTTC. Protein product: CSARVASGNPYNEQFF.

This chain connects TRBV6-1 to TRBJ1-4, with a tentative D call TRBD1 (6 bases). The germline V gene encodes CDR1 MNHNS and CDR2 SASEGT. The ends were cut back, 3 bases at V and 3 bases at J, with 8 bases in the middle. The CDR3 is 14 amino acids. CDR3 sequence (DNA): TGTGCCAGCAGTGACAGGGGAGCTAATGAAAAACTGTTTTTT. It codes for CASSDRGANEKLFF.

The rearrangement links TRBV18 to TRBJ2-5; 8 bases line up with TRBD2. This CDR3 is 17 amino acids long. The germline V gene encodes CDR1 KGHSH and CDR2 LQKENI. V dropped 8 bases and J dropped 7; count of bases not matched to a gene: 21. The CDR3 is CASAQLTSANIPGTQYF. The CDR3 DNA is TGTGCCAGCGCCCAATTGACTAGCGCGAACATACCAGGGACCCAGTACTTC.

Concerning this clonotype: The germline gene is not matched at one end of the junction; a read error may be the cause. This chain's CDR3 is CACSPSVNEQFF. DNA for the CDR3: TGTGCCTGCTCACCATCGGTGAATGAGCAGTTCTTC. The chain employs TRBV18 and TRBJ2-1; D remains unclear. CDR1 and CDR2 from the germline V gene are KGHSH and LQKENI. The CDR3 spans 12 residues. Supplemented by reference TRBV18 and TRBJ2-1, the full variable domain reads NAGVMQNPRHLVRRRGQEARLRCSPMKGHSHVYWYRQLPEEGLKFMVYLQKENIIDESGMPKERFSAEFPKEGPSILRIQQVVRGDSAAYFCACSPSVNEQFFGPGTRLTVL.

The chain joins TRBV7-9 to TRBJ1-1; 8 bases are a match to TRBD1. The trim removed 1 base at V and 1 base at J, leaving 8 bases unmatched. CDR1 SEHNR and CDR2 FQNEAQ come from the germline V gene (reference sequence). The CDR3 spans 17 residues. The chain's CDR3 is CASSLVAGQGRNTEAFF. The CDR3 nucleotides read TGTGCCAGCAGCTTAGTGGCTGGACAGGGAAGGAACACTGAAGCTTTCTTT.